This T cell receptor beta chain originates from a study of Ad26.COV2.S vaccination and SARS-CoV-2 variants. Using immunoSEQ multiplex PCR, the repertoire was profiled, and TCRdb retains in-frame clones only, with some absent. The sample gives roughly 390,000 clones, about nine tenths of which show up once; roughly 3% is in the top ten. CDR3 length: 15 amino acids. The germline V gene has CDR1 SEHNR and CDR2 FQNEAQ (reference sequence). The V end was cut by 1 base, the J end by 0 bases, with 7 bases between. Treatment defined: roughly 18 received Ad26.COV2.S at low or high dose, single or two shots; 5 received placebo; per-sample allocation not given. The samples date from day 63 after the first vaccine or placebo injection. Its platform was an Ad26 vector, and its expressed antigen was Wuhan-strain SARS-CoV-2 spike.

The sample here was peripheral blood, taken in a trial of Ad26.COV2.S vaccine versus placebo. This chain links TRBV7-9 with TRBJ2-1; D not certain. The clonotype was recovered from a person between 18 and 65 years old who received the Ad26.COV2.S COVID-19 vaccine or a placebo. CDR3: CASSLGLSSYNEQFF. The DNA for the CDR3 is TGTGCCAGCAGCTTAGGACTTAGCTCCTACAATGAGCAGTTCTTC.